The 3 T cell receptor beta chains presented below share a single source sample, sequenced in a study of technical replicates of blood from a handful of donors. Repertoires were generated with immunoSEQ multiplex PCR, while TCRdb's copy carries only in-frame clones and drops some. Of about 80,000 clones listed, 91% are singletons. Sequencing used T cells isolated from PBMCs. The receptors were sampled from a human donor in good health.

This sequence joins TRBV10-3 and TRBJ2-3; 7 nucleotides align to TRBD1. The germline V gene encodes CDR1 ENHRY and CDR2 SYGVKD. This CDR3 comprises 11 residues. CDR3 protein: CAYRGTDTQYF. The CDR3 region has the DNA TGTGCGTACAGGGGAACAGATACGCAGTATTTT.

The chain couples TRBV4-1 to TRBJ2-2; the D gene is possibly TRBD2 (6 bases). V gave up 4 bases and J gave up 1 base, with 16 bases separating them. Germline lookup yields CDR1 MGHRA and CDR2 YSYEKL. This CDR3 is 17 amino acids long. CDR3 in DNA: TGCGCCAGCAGCCCCCCCACCTGGGACTTGAACACCGGGGAGCTGTTTTTT. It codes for CASSPPTWDLNTGELFF.

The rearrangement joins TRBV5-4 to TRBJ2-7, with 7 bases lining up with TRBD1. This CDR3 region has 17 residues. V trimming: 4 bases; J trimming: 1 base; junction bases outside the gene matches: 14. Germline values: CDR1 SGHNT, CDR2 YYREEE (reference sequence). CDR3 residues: CASSLTTGAGQSYEQYF. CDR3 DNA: TGTGCCAGCAGCCTGACCACAGGGGCGGGCCAATCCTACGAGCAGTACTTC.